This is a list of T cell receptor beta chains from one sample in a study of response to subunit inactivated influenza vaccine. TCRdb analysed the RT-PCR reads with MiXCR anew, one entry per CDR3 protein. The sample shows around 530,000 distinct CDR3 sequences, about 10% of them seen only once. The specimen was PBMCs from blood, collected on the day of vaccination. The receptors originated from a man in his fifties or sixties who received an inactivated influenza vaccine. Both conserved end residues are part of each CDR3. D genes are given only for firm matches. Expanded clones get a size class; other rows say once, few or many, or leave the size out.

D gene: TRBD2
clone size: many
V gene: TRBV12-3/TRBV12-4
J gene: TRBJ2-1
CDR3 DNA: TGTGCCAGCAGTAACACTAGCGGGGAAAGTAGGTATGAGCAGTTCTTC
CDR3 protein: CASSNTSGESRYEQFF

D gene: TRBD2
clone size: many
V gene: TRBV28
J gene: TRBJ2-1
CDR3 DNA: TGTGCCAGCAGTTTAATGGGCGGGGGCTCCTACAATGAGCAGTTCTTC
CDR3 protein: CASSLMGGGSYNEQFF

D gene: TRBD1
clone size: many
V gene: TRBV6-5
J gene: TRBJ1-4
CDR3 DNA: TGTGCCAGCAGTTATTCTCAGGGGGTGGAAAAACTGTTTTTT
CDR3 protein: CASSYSQGVEKLFF

D gene: NA
clone size: NA
V gene: TRBV20-1
J gene: TRBJ2-7
CDR3 DNA: TGCAGTGCTAGAGATCGGGCGGTTAGCTCCTACGAGCAGTACTTC
CDR3 protein: CSARDRAVSSYEQYF

D gene: NA
clone size: NA
V gene: TRBV4-2
J gene: TRBJ1-1
CDR3 DNA: TGTGCCAGCAGCCAAGATCGCAAGAACACTGAAGCTTTCTTT
CDR3 protein: CASSQDRKNTEAFF

D gene: NA
clone size: few
V gene: TRBV10-3
J gene: TRBJ1-6
CDR3 DNA: TGTGCCATCAAGGGCGTCAGTAATTCACCCCTCCACTTT
CDR3 protein: CAIKGVSNSPLHF

D gene: NA
clone size: NA
V gene: TRBV6-2/TRBV6-3
J gene: TRBJ1-5
CDR3 DNA: TGTGCCAGCAGCCTACCGGGGGCCTCCGGACAGCCCCAGCATTTT
CDR3 protein: CASSLPGASGQPQHF

D gene: NA
clone size: few
V gene: TRBV7-9
J gene: TRBJ1-4
CDR3 DNA: TGTGCCAGCAGCTTTTGGGCAACTAATGAAAAACTGTTTTTT
CDR3 protein: CASSFWATNEKLFF

D gene: NA
clone size: NA
V gene: TRBV12-3/TRBV12-4
J gene: TRBJ2-7
CDR3 DNA: TGTGCCAGCAGTTTCGGGGCACCGAGCTCCTACGAGCAGTACTTC
CDR3 protein: CASSFGAPSSYEQYF

D gene: TRBD1
clone size: many
V gene: TRBV12-3/TRBV12-4
J gene: TRBJ2-5
CDR3 DNA: TGTGCCAGCAGTTTAGTAACAGGGGTAGGGGAGACCCAGTACTTC
CDR3 protein: CASSLVTGVGETQYF

D gene: TRBD1
clone size: few
V gene: TRBV19
J gene: TRBJ2-3
CDR3 DNA: TGTGCCAGTAGTACCGACAGGGGGCGTACAGATACGCAGTATTTT
CDR3 protein: CASSTDRGRTDTQYF

D gene: TRBD1
clone size: many
V gene: TRBV18
J gene: TRBJ2-7
CDR3 DNA: TGTGCCAGCTCACCGCTCAGTGGACAGGCCCACGAGCAGTACTTC
CDR3 protein: CASSPLSGQAHEQYF

D gene: NA
clone size: many
V gene: TRBV11-2
J gene: TRBJ2-7
CDR3 DNA: TGTGCCAGCAGCCGTGGGGGTGAATACGAGCAGTACTTC
CDR3 protein: CASSRGGEYEQYF

D gene: TRBD2
clone size: few
V gene: TRBV6-4
J gene: TRBJ2-1
CDR3 DNA: TGTGCCAGCAGTGACTCGTGGAGTAGCGGGAGCTCGTTCGTCGCTGAGCAGTTCTTC
CDR3 protein: CASSDSWSSGSSFVAEQFF